These 21 T cell receptor beta chains were all obtained from the same sample, sequenced in a study of T cell repertoires in cytomegalovirus infection. Their recognized antigens are unknown. TCRdb analysed the reads with MiXCR anew, one entry per CDR3 protein. The repertoire holds about 770,000 distinct CDR3 sequences, with under 35% as singletons. The material was cultured CD8+ T cells from PBMCs, obtained from culture after CMV antigen stimulation. The receptors here all came from a human donor in good health (CMV status not recorded). Some clones in this sample may be carry-over from other donors' samples.

This clonotype was seen repeatedly, ten times or more. The genes are TRBV12-3 or TRBV12-4 and TRBJ2-3; D may be TRBD1 or TRBD2 (5 bases each). The CDR3 consists of 14 residues. V was pared by 7 bases and J by 2 bases, with 13 bases between. The CDR3 loop is CASTRGPTTDTQYF. For the CDR3, the DNA is TGTGCCAGCACCCGGGGACCCACCACAGATACGCAGTATTTT.

The chain uses TRBV28 and TRBJ2-1; 7 nucleotides match TRBD1. The length of the CDR3 is 16 residues. Germline V gene lookup returns CDR1 MDHEN and CDR2 SYDVKM. The junction had 11 bases not matched to a gene; V was cut back by 3 bases and J by 6 bases. The CDR3 coding sequence is TGTGCCAGCAGTTTTGATGTGGCAGGGGGATCCAATGAGCAGTTCTTC. Residues: CASSFDVAGGSNEQFF.

The sample holds many counts of this clonotype. V usage is TRBV27 and J usage is TRBJ2-5; D is perhaps TRBD2 (6 bases). The CDR3 consists of 15 residues. V lost 0 bases and J lost 1, with 9 bases in between. Germline CDR1 MNHEY, CDR2 SMNVEV (reference sequence). CDR3 in amino acids: CASSLSPGVQETQYF. For the CDR3, the DNA is TGTGCCAGCAGTTTATCTCCGGGGGTCCAAGAGACCCAGTACTTC.

J is TRBJ1-2 and V is TRBV6-2 or TRBV6-3, with a possible D match to TRBD1 (6 bases). Germline-derived CDR1 and CDR2 are MNHEY and SVGEGT. The CDR3 consists of 15 residues. V was clipped by 6 bases and J by 6 bases, with 20 bases between them. DNA of the CDR3: TGTGCCAGCAGATTTGACAGGCGCCATGGAGATGGCTACACCTTC. This codes for CASRFDRRHGDGYTF.

This clonotype has a handful of counts. The chain has TRBV9 and TRBJ1-1; D is perhaps TRBD1 (5 bases). V was clipped by 3 bases and J by 5 bases, with 11 bases between them. Germline V gives CDR1 SGDLS, CDR2 YYNGEE. The CDR3 sequence is 13 residues long. For the CDR3, the DNA is TGTGCCAGCAGCGCCTTTCGGGGGACTGAAGCTTTCTTT. It yields the protein CASSAFRGTEAFF.

This clonotype was observed a handful of times. One end of the junction varies from germline; a read error may be responsible. This chain joins TRBV10-3 and TRBJ1-2, with a tentative D call TRBD1 (5 bases). This CDR3 region has 12 residues. CDR1 and CDR2 from the germline V gene are ENHRY and SYGVKD. The chain's CDR3 is CAISEGTPATAF. CDR3 nucleotide sequence: TGTGCCATCAGTGAAGGGACTCCAGCTACCGCCTTC.

The chain is built from TRBV20-1 and TRBJ2-2; D not certain. The length of the CDR3 is 11 residues. Germline values: CDR1 DFQATT, CDR2 SNEGSKA (reference sequence). V shed 2 bases and J shed 7 bases, with 5 bases lying between them. The CDR3 DNA is TGCAGTGCTAGATTTGTCGGGGAGCTGTTTTTT. Amino acid sequence: CSARFVGELFF.

The rearrangement joins TRBV20-1 to TRBJ2-2; TRBD1 or TRBD2 may be the D gene (6 bases each). Germline assignment: CDR1 DFQATT and CDR2 SNEGSKA (reference sequence). The CDR3 totals 16 residues. Trimming left V 0 bases short and J 1 base short, with 12 bases between. This CDR3 is CSARELGGGNTGELFF. The CDR3 coding sequence is TGCAGTGCTAGAGAATTGGGGGGCGGGAACACCGGGGAGCTGTTTTTT.

Ten or more counts support this clonotype. J is TRBJ2-3 and V is TRBV11-1, with 7 nucleotides matching TRBD1. The CDR3 is 17 amino acids. Germline V gene sequence: CDR1 SGHAT, CDR2 FQDESV (reference sequence). The junction had 10 bases not matched to a gene; V was cut back by 4 bases and J by 0 bases. The CDR3 reads CASSSRQGRRSTDTQYF. As DNA, the CDR3 is TGTGCCAGCAGCTCACGACAGGGAAGGAGGAGCACAGATACGCAGTATTTT. Using reference TRBV11-1 and TRBJ2-3 for the parts outside the CDR3, the full variable domain is EAEVAQSPRYKITEKSQAVAFWCDPISGHATLYWYRQILGQGPELLVQFQDESVVDDSQLPKDRFSAERLKGVDSTLKIQPAELGDSAMYLCASSSRQGRRSTDTQYFGPGTRLTVL.

The genes are TRBV28 and TRBJ1-2; 8 positions agree with TRBD1. The V gene end was trimmed by 2 bases and the J gene end by 0 bases; junction bases not matched to a gene: 8. CDR3 length: 17 residues. Germline CDR1 is MDHEN and CDR2 is SYDVKM. As DNA, the CDR3 is TGTGCCAGCAGTTTACGTAGACAGGGGATAACTAACTATGGCTACACCTTC. It specifies CASSLRRQGITNYGYTF.

In this sample, this clonotype turned up a few times. The chain joins TRBV6-1 to TRBJ2-1, with 7 positions matching TRBD2. Germline trimming cut 9 bases from V and 4 bases from J; bases unmatched to any gene: 12. Germline V gives CDR1 MNHNS, CDR2 SASEGT. The CDR3 runs to 15 residues. The CDR3 reads CASHSGASLYNEQFF. Written as DNA, the CDR3 is TGTGCCAGTCACAGCGGGGCCTCCTTATACAATGAGCAGTTCTTC.

This chain uses TRBV6-5 with TRBJ1-2; no firm D call. Germline CDR1 and CDR2: MNHEY and SVGAGI. Trimming took off 10 bases at V and 4 bases at J, with 13 bases between the two ends. The CDR3 has 12 residues. DNA of the CDR3: TGTGCCACCGAGTTGTCCGGCTATGGCTACACCTTC. It translates to CATELSGYGYTF.

The V and J genes are TRBV10-3 and TRBJ1-4; maybe TRBD1 (6 bases). The CDR3 sequence is 15 residues long. The V gene's germline CDR1 is ENHRY and CDR2 SYGVKD. V was cut by 0 bases and J by 3 bases, with 8 bases left in between. CDR3 loop: CAISESGQANEKLFF. The CDR3 DNA sequence: TGTGCCATCAGTGAGTCGGGACAAGCTAATGAAAAACTGTTTTTT.

This rearrangement joins TRBV3-1 to TRBJ2-1; no clear D gene. CDR1 LGHDT and CDR2 YNNKEL come from the germline V gene (reference sequence). The ends were cut back, 4 bases at V and 5 bases at J, with 21 bases in the middle. The CDR3 runs 17 residues. The CDR3 here is CASSPLRGYSPHNEQFF. The CDR3 DNA reads as TGTGCCAGCAGCCCCCTCAGAGGCTACAGTCCCCACAATGAGCAGTTCTTC.

This clonotype was recorded at least ten times. The chain couples TRBV7-6 to TRBJ2-5, with D tentatively TRBD1 or TRBD2 (5 bases each). This CDR3 is 15 amino acids long. The V end was cut by 1 base, the J end by 5 bases, with 14 bases between. Germline lookup yields CDR1 SGHVS and CDR2 FNYEAQ. For the CDR3, the DNA is TGTGCCAGCAGCTTAGAACCGGGGCAGATGGAGACCCAGTACTTC. As protein: CASSLEPGQMETQYF. The whole variable domain, filled in from reference TRBV7-6 and TRBJ2-5, reads GAGVSQSPRYKVTKRGQDVALRCDPISGHVSLYWYRQALGQGPEFLTYFNYEAQQDKSGLPNDRFSAERPEGSISTLTIQRTEQRDSAMYRCASSLEPGQMETQYFGPGTRLLVL.

This clonotype was counted ten times or more. V is TRBV6-2 or TRBV6-3 and J is TRBJ2-3, with a possible D match to TRBD1 (5 bases). CDR1 MNHEY and CDR2 SVGEGT come from the germline V gene. V dropped 0 bases and J dropped 7 bases, with 17 bases sitting between them. The CDR3 covers 16 residues. The CDR3 sequence: CASSYSTEGLSNTQYF. The CDR3 DNA reads TGTGCCAGCAGTTACTCGACAGAAGGTTTGAGTAATACGCAGTATTTT.

This clonotype has only a few counts. The CDR3 is CASSLTKGTGSYQETQYF. The CDR3 DNA reads as TGTGCCAGCAGCTTAACTAAAGGGACAGGGAGTTACCAAGAGACCCAGTACTTC. The chain is built from TRBV7-3 and TRBJ2-5; TRBD1 matches 9 bases. Unmatched junction bases numbered 8, after V lost 0 bases and J lost 0 bases. CDR1 SGHTA and CDR2 FQGTGA come from the germline V gene. The CDR3 totals 18 residues.

This clonotype was seen only a few times. The gene calls are TRBV12-5 and TRBJ2-7; no definite D call. The V and J ends lost 8 bases and 6 bases respectively, with 14 bases between them. The CDR3 loop spans 12 amino acids. Germline CDR1 reads LGHNT; CDR2 reads FRNRAP. CDR3 nucleotide sequence: TGTGCTAGTCTAGACGGAACGGGCGAGCAGTACTTC. It yields the protein CASLDGTGEQYF.

The chain employs TRBV5-6 and TRBJ2-3, with D uncertain. The CDR3 extends over 16 amino acids. The germline V gene has CDR1 SGHDT and CDR2 YYEEEE. V was shortened by 0 bases and J by 2 bases, with 13 bases between the two germline ends. CDR3: CASSLARAEITDTQYF. The CDR3 region has the DNA TGTGCCAGCAGCTTGGCCCGCGCGGAGATCACAGATACGCAGTATTTT.

This clonotype was seen a few times. V and J are TRBV6-1 and TRBJ2-1; D perhaps matches TRBD2 (6 bases). The CDR3 runs 11 residues. Trimming removed 7 bases at V and 9 bases at J, with 10 bases between. The germline V gene has CDR1 MNHNS and CDR2 SASEGT. CDR3 protein: CASIGGGEQFF. The DNA for the CDR3 is TGTGCCAGCATCGGGGGAGGTGAGCAGTTCTTC.

The chain uses TRBV7-9 and TRBJ1-1; 7 bases match TRBD1. The CDR3 covers 15 residues. The germline V gene encodes CDR1 SEHNR and CDR2 FQNEAQ (reference sequence). J was trimmed by 3 bases and V by 2 bases; bases with no gene match: 6. This CDR3 is CASSLKGQWDTEAFF. CDR3 in DNA: TGTGCCAGCAGCTTAAAGGGACAGTGGGACACTGAAGCTTTCTTT.